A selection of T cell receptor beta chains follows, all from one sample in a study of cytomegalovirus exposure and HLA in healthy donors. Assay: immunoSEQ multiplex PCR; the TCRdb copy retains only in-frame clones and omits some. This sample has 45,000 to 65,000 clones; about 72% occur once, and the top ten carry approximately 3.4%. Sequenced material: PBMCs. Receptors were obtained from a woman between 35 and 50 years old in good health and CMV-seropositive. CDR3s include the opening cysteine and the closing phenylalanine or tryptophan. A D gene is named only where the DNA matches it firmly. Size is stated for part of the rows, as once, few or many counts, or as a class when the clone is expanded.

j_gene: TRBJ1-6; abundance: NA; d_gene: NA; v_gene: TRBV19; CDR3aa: CASSGGKRYNSPLHF; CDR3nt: TGTGCCAGTAGTGGAGGCAAGAGGTATAATTCACCCCTCCACTTT
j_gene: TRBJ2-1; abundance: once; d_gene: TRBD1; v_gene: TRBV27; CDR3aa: CASSFWGTGDNEQFF; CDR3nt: TGTGCCAGCAGTTTCTGGGGGACAGGGGACAATGAGCAGTTCTTC
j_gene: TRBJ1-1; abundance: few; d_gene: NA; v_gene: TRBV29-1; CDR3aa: CSSSPRGGTEAFF; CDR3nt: TGCAGCTCCTCACCCAGGGGAGGGACTGAAGCTTTCTTT
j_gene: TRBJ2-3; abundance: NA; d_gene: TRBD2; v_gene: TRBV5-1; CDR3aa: CASSSDPGLAGGHTDTQYF; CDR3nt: TGCGCCAGCAGCTCCGACCCTGGACTAGCGGGGGGCCACACAGATACGCAGTATTTT
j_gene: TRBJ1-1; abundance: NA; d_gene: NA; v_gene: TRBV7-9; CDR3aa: CASSLQGAGTEAFF; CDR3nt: TGTGCCAGCAGCCTTCAAGGGGCCGGCACTGAAGCTTTCTTT
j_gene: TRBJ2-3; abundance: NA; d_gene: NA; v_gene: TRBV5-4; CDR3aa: CASSLRQPGRDTQYF; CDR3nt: TGTGCCAGCAGCTTGAGGCAGCCGGGGAGGGATACGCAGTATTTT
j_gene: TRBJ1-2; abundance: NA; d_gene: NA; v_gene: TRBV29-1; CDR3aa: CSAETLRDGQSYGYTF; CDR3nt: TGCAGCGCCGAGACCCTACGAGACGGACAAAGCTATGGCTACACCTTC
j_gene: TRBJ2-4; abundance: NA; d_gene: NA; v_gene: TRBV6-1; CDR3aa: CASSRSAGNIQYF; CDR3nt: TGTGCCAGCAGTCGATCGGCGGGAAACATTCAGTACTTC
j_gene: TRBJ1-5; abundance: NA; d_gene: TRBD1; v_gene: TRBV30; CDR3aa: CAYAGQGDQPQHF; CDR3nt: TGTGCCTATGCAGGACAGGGGGATCAGCCCCAGCATTTT
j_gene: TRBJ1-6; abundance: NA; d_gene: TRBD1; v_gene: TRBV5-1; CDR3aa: CASRPQQGLNSPLHF; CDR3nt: TGCGCCAGCAGACCACAACAGGGGTTAAATTCACCCCTCCACTTT
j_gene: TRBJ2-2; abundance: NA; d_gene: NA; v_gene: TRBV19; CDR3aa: CASSLAGQNTGELFF; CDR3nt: TGTGCCAGTAGTCTTGCCGGACAGAACACCGGGGAGCTGTTTTTT
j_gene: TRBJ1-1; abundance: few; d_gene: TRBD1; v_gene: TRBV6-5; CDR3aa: CAIWDSQNTEAFF; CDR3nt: TGTGCCATTTGGGACAGCCAGAACACTGAAGCTTTCTTT
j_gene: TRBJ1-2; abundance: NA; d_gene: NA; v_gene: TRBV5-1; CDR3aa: CASSSLLLRGGYTF; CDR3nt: TGCGCCAGCAGCTCTTTGTTGTTGCGTGGTGGCTACACCTTC
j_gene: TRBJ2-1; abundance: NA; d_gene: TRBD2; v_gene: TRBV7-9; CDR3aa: CASSHTGISGGAFQNEQFF; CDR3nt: TGTGCCAGCAGCCATACAGGGATTAGCGGGGGGGCCTTTCAGAATGAGCAGTTCTTC
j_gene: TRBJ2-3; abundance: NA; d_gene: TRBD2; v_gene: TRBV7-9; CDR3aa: CASSLVGTSGDSSTDTQYF; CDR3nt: TGTGCCAGCAGCTTAGTCGGGACTAGCGGGGACTCTAGCACAGATACGCAGTATTTT
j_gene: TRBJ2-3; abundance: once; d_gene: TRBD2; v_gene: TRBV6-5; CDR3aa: CASSYAGGRADTQYF; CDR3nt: TGTGCCAGCAGTTACGCGGGGGGACGGGCAGATACGCAGTATTTT
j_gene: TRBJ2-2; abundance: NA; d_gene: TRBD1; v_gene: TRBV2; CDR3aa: CASSRQGARNTGELFF; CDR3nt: TGTGCCAGCAGTAGACAGGGGGCCAGGAACACCGGGGAGCTGTTTTTT
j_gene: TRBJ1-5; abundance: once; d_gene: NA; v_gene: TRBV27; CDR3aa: CASSSRQFDSNQPQHF; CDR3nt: TGTGCCAGCAGTTCTAGACAGTTCGATAGCAATCAGCCCCAGCATTTT
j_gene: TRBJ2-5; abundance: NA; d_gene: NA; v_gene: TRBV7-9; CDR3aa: CASSLAGTRDSETQYF; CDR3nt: TGTGCCAGCAGCTTAGCTGGGACCCGGGACTCAGAGACCCAGTACTTC
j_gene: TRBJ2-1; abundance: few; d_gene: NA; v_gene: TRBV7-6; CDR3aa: CASSLSYNEQFF; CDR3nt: TGTGCCAGCAGCCTCTCCTACAATGAGCAGTTCTTC
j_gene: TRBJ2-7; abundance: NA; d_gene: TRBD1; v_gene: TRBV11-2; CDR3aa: CASSLGGMGQGDYEQYF; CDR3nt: TGTGCCAGCAGCTTAGGAGGGATGGGGCAGGGGGACTACGAGCAGTACTTC
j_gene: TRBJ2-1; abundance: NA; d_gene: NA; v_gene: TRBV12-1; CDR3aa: CASSFFRSGGVYNEQFF; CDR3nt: TGTGCCAGCAGCTTTTTCCGTAGCGGGGGGGTCTACAATGAGCAGTTCTTC
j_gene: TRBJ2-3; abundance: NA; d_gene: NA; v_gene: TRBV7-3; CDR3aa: CASSLLSSDTQYF; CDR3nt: TGTGCCAGCAGCTTACTCTCCTCAGATACGCAGTATTTT